This T cell receptor (beta chain) emerged from a study of OX40 agonist ivuxolimab in advanced cancers. Study in general: The dose-escalation group included hepatocellular carcinoma, melanoma, renal cell carcinoma and head and neck cancer. Age averaged about 60 years (range roughly 20 to 90), and approximately 80% were male. People who had prior anti-PD-1, anti-PD-L1 or anti-CTLA-4 therapy could take part, and around 39% had some. Study results and caveats: The average count of expanded clones was higher among CD8+ T cells than among CD4+.

The data were produced by immunoSEQ multiplex PCR, yet TCRdb's version contains in-frame clones alone and is incomplete. The sample carries more than 50,000 clones, approximately 89% recorded once. V dropped 2 bases and J dropped 1 base, with 13 bases sitting between them. This CDR3 is 16 amino acids long. Germline assignment: CDR1 MNHNS and CDR2 SASEGT. Turning to this clone: The antigen is not known.

Sequencing was performed on CD4+ or CD8+ T cells sorted from blood, taken in a trial of the OX40 agonist ivuxolimab. The V gene is TRBV6-1, the J gene TRBJ2-3; D possibly corresponds to TRBD2 (6 bases). The clonotype comes from an adult with an advanced solid tumor such as melanoma, head and neck, liver or kidney cancer. The CDR3 region is CASSERAGEGTDTQYF. The DNA for the CDR3 is TGTGCCAGCAGTGAAAGGGCTGGGGAGGGCACAGATACGCAGTATTTT.